The 13 T cell receptor beta chains in this list originate from one sample, sequenced in a study of beta chain features in type 1 diabetes. Their specific antigens are unknown. Overall study results and limits: A moderate, significant TCRB CDR3 shortening appeared in type 1 diabetes across four CD4+ subsets.

Isolated RNA was reverse transcribed in full, so expressed TCRB transcripts were sequenced. TCRdb's table, derived via immunoSEQ multiplex PCR, lists solely in-frame clones and lacks some. Of around 110,000 clones listed, roughly 15% are singletons. The sequenced material came from central memory CD4+ T cells from blood. All receptors derive from a man aged 30 to 39 with type 1 diabetes.

This clone has only a few counts. This chain uses TRBV14 with TRBJ2-5; TRBD2 aligns across 9 bases. Germline trimming cut 4 bases from V and 2 bases from J; bases unmatched to any gene: 5. Germline-derived CDR1 and CDR2 are SGHDN and FVKESK. The CDR3 sequence is 15 residues long. CDR3 coding DNA: TGTGCCAGCAGCCCGCTAGCGGGGATACAAGAGACCCAGTACTTC. Translated, it gives CASSPLAGIQETQYF.

J is TRBJ1-6 and V is TRBV7-6; 8 bases match TRBD1. Germline CDR1 SGHVS, CDR2 FNYEAQ. The CDR3 runs to 15 residues. V lost 4 bases, J lost 8 bases, and 7 bases stayed unmatched. DNA for the CDR3: TGTGCCAGCAGCTCTGACAGGGGTGATTATTCACCCCTCCACTTT. This gives the protein CASSSDRGDYSPLHF.

The chain is built from TRBV19 and TRBJ2-7; TRBD1 aligns across 7 bases. With V trimmed by 3 bases and J by 5 bases, 7 bases remained unmatched. The germline V gene encodes CDR1 LNHDA and CDR2 SQIVND (reference sequence). The CDR3 sequence is 14 residues long. The CDR3 DNA reads TGTGCCAGTAGTATCCGACAGGGAAATGACGAGCAGTACTTC. It specifies CASSIRQGNDEQYF. The full variable domain, completed using reference TRBV19 and TRBJ2-7, is DGGITQSPKYLFRKEGQNVTLSCEQNLNHDAMYWYRQDPGQGLRLIYYSQIVNDFQKGDIAEGYSVSREKKESFPLTVTSAQKNPTAFYLCASSIRQGNDEQYFGPGTRLTVT.

The chain employs TRBV6-5 and TRBJ2-6; D perhaps matches TRBD2 (6 bases). The CDR3 contains 16 residues. Germline assignment: CDR1 MNHEY and CDR2 SVGAGI. V shed 2 bases and J shed 0 bases, with 8 bases lying between them. The chain's CDR3 is CASSYGGISGANVLTF. Here the CDR3 DNA reads TGTGCCAGCAGTTACGGAGGGATCTCTGGGGCCAACGTCCTGACTTTC.

This clone was seen ten or more times. The rearrangement uses TRBV18 and TRBJ2-7; D unresolved. The CDR3 sequence is 14 residues long. V lost 2 bases and J lost 2, with 10 bases in between. Germline CDR1 KGHSH, CDR2 LQKENI. CDR3 protein: CASSPSPGPYEQYF. Here the CDR3 DNA reads TGTGCCAGCTCACCAAGCCCCGGACCCTACGAGCAGTACTTC.

There are a few counts of this clone. The chain joins TRBV4-2 to TRBJ2-1; tentative D call: TRBD1 (6 bases). Trimming took off 5 bases at V and 9 bases at J, with 14 bases between the two ends. Germline V CDR1 and CDR2: LGHNA, YNFKEQ. This CDR3 spans 13 amino acids. Written as DNA, the CDR3 is TGTGCCAGCAGCTACAGGGAGAAGGGTGAGCAGTTCTTC. This encodes CASSYREKGEQFF.

This clone was recorded a few times. The V gene is TRBV25-1, the J gene TRBJ2-2; D unresolved. This CDR3 has 13 residues. Trimming shortened V by 4 bases and J by 2 bases, and 5 bases separated the two germline ends. From germline, CDR1 is MGHDK and CDR2 SYGVNS. The CDR3 is CASSGQNTGELFF. CDR3 nucleotide sequence: TGTGCCAGCAGTGGACAAAACACCGGGGAGCTGTTTTTT.

This clone was seen a few times. The genes are TRBV4-3 and TRBJ1-4; D not resolved. CDR1 LGHNA and CDR2 YSLEER come from the germline V gene. The CDR3 is 16 residues long. The germline V and J ends were trimmed by 0 bases and 4 bases, with 12 bases remaining between them. DNA of the CDR3: TGCGCCAGCAGCCAAGATTGGAAGGGAATTAATGAAAAACTGTTTTTT. It yields the protein CASSQDWKGINEKLFF.

This chain connects TRBV18 to TRBJ2-1, with D uncertain. Per germline, CDR1 KGHSH and CDR2 LQKENI. Trimming removed 1 base from V and 0 bases from J, with 10 bases in between. The CDR3 runs to 16 residues. The CDR3 DNA follows: TGTGCCAGCTCACCACAGGATGCGAGCTCCTACAATGAGCAGTTCTTC. Translating it yields CASSPQDASSYNEQFF.

The chain couples TRBV6-6 to TRBJ2-3, with D maybe TRBD2 (6 bases). The V and J ends lost 4 bases and 2 bases respectively, with 13 bases between them. The CDR3 extends over 15 amino acids. The V gene's germline CDR1 is MNHNY and CDR2 SVGAGI (reference sequence). As DNA, the CDR3 is TGTGCCAGCAGTTTTAGCGGAGCTACCACAGATACGCAGTATTTT. This translates into CASSFSGATTDTQYF.

This clone was seen a few times. The rearrangement uses TRBV13 and TRBJ2-1, with unresolved D. Germline CDR1 and CDR2: PRHDT and FYEKMQ (reference sequence). Trimming removed 2 bases from V and 8 bases from J, with 10 bases in between. The CDR3 is 13 residues long. CDR3 sequence reads: CASSLKGFDEQFF. The DNA of the CDR3 is TGTGCCAGCAGCTTAAAGGGATTCGATGAGCAGTTCTTC.

This clone occurred a few times. The rearrangement uses TRBV7-2 and TRBJ1-4; tentative D call: TRBD1 (6 bases). Per the germline V gene, CDR1 is SGHTA and CDR2 is FQGNSA. V lost 2 bases, J lost 5 bases, and 9 bases lay in between. The CDR3 sequence is 14 residues long. The CDR3 sequence is CASSLQGSNEKLFF. Written as DNA, the CDR3 is TGTGCCAGCAGCTTACAGGGGTCCAATGAAAAACTGTTTTTT.

V is TRBV7-8 and J is TRBJ1-2; the D gene is possibly TRBD1 (5 bases). The CDR3 loop spans 14 amino acids. Germline CDR1 and CDR2: SGHVS and FQNEAQ. Trimming left V 2 bases short and J 7 bases short, with 14 bases between. This CDR3 is CASSLNLQGVGYTF. The CDR3 region has the DNA TGTGCCAGCAGCTTAAACCTCCAGGGAGTTGGCTACACCTTC.